This is a list of T cell receptor beta chains from one sample in a study of metastatic and nonmetastatic thyroid tumors. TCRdb re-clonotyped the PCR reads via MiXCR. The repertoire has roughly 81,000 clones, around 9.2% of them found once; the top ten carry around 9.2%. Sample: blood. The receptor set was obtained from a female donor with papillary thyroid cancer or a benign thyroid nodule (not recorded which). Some clones in this sample may be carry-over from other donors' samples. Each CDR3 is given with its conserved first and last residue. D genes are given only for firm matches. Clone size is given for some rows only: seen once, a few or many times, or a class if the clone is expanded.

J gene: TRBJ2-7
clone size: -
D gene: TRBD2
V gene: TRBV7-2
CDR3 protein: CASSSGGGYSYEQYF
CDR3 DNA: TGTGCCAGCAGCAGTGGCGGGGGTTACTCCTACGAGCAGTACTTC

J gene: TRBJ1-6
clone size: -
D gene: -
V gene: TRBV28
CDR3 protein: CASSPLELYNSPLGF
CDR3 DNA: TGTGCCAGCAGCCCTTTGGAGCTCTATAATTCACCCCTCGGCTTT

J gene: TRBJ1-2
clone size: few
D gene: -
V gene: TRBV6-1
CDR3 protein: CASSLGGANYGYTF
CDR3 DNA: TGTGCCAGCAGTTTGGGGGGAGCTAACTATGGCTACACCTTC

J gene: TRBJ2-1
clone size: many
D gene: TRBD2
V gene: TRBV7-6
CDR3 protein: CASSLTGTSGTEQFF
CDR3 DNA: TGTGCCAGCAGCTTAACCGGGACTAGCGGTACTGAGCAGTTCTTC

J gene: TRBJ2-1
clone size: many
D gene: -
V gene: TRBV12-3/TRBV12-4
CDR3 protein: CASSEKQSSYNEQFF
CDR3 DNA: TGTGCCAGCAGCGAGAAACAGAGCTCCTACAATGAGCAGTTCTTC

J gene: TRBJ2-3
clone size: many
D gene: -
V gene: TRBV6-5
CDR3 protein: CASSYSRAGWDTDTQYF
CDR3 DNA: TGTGCCAGCAGTTACTCCCGGGCAGGGTGGGACACAGATACGCAGTATTTT

J gene: TRBJ1-3
clone size: many
D gene: TRBD1
V gene: TRBV30
CDR3 protein: CAWSSTGTGRHTIYF
CDR3 DNA: TGTGCCTGGAGTTCGACCGGGACAGGGAGGCACACCATATATTTT

J gene: TRBJ2-1
clone size: -
D gene: TRBD2
V gene: TRBV20-1
CDR3 protein: CSARDPSGPGNEQFF
CDR3 DNA: TGCAGTGCTAGAGATCCTAGCGGACCTGGGAATGAGCAGTTCTTC

J gene: TRBJ1-2
clone size: many
D gene: -
V gene: TRBV20-1
CDR3 protein: CSASEGGRWGYTF
CDR3 DNA: TGCAGTGCTAGTGAGGGCGGCAGATGGGGCTACACCTTC

J gene: TRBJ1-2
clone size: few
D gene: TRBD1
V gene: TRBV6-4
CDR3 protein: CASRGTGGYGYTF
CDR3 DNA: TGTGCCAGCAGAGGGACAGGGGGCTATGGCTACACCTTC

J gene: TRBJ2-1
clone size: few
D gene: TRBD2
V gene: TRBV28
CDR3 protein: CASWTSGAKLF
CDR3 DNA: TGTGCCTCCTGGACTAGCGGGGCGAAGCTCTTC

J gene: TRBJ2-3
clone size: many
D gene: TRBD2
V gene: TRBV7-8
CDR3 protein: CASSPRLAGTDTQYF
CDR3 DNA: TGTGCCAGCAGCCCAAGGCTAGCGGGCACAGATACGCAGTATTTT

J gene: TRBJ1-4
clone size: few
D gene: -
V gene: TRBV6-1
CDR3 protein: CAGGSYNEKLLF
CDR3 DNA: TGTGCCGGCGGCAGTTATAATGAAAAACTGCTTTTT

J gene: TRBJ1-3
clone size: many
D gene: TRBD1
V gene: TRBV11-1
CDR3 protein: CASSLGATGASGNTIYF
CDR3 DNA: TGTGCCAGCAGCTTAGGGGCGACAGGGGCGTCTGGAAACACCATATATTTT